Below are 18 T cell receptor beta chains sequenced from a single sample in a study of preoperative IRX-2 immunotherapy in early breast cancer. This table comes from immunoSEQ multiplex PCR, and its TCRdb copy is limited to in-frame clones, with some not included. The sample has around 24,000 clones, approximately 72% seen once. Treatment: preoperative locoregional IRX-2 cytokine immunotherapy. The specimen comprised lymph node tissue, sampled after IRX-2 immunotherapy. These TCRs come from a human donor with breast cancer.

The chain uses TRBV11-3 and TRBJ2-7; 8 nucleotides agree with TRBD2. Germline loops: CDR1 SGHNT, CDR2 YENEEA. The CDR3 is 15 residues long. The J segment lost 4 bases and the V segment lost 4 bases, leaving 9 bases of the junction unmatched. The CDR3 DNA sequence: TGTGCCAGCAGCTCCGGCGGGGGGTCGCAGTACGAGCAGTACTTC. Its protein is CASSSGGGSQYEQYF.

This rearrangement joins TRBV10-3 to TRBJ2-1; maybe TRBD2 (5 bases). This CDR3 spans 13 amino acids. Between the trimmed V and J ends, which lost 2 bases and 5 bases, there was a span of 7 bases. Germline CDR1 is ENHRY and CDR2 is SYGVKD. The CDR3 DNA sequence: TGTGCCATCAGTGAGGGACTCGACAATGAGCAGTTCTTC. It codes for CAISEGLDNEQFF.

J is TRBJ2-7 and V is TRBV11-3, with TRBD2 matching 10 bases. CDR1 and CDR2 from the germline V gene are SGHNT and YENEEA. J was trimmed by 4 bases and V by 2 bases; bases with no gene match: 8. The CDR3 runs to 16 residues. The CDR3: CASSLSSGSLVYEQYF. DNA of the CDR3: TGTGCCAGCAGCTTATCTAGCGGGAGTTTGGTGTACGAGCAGTACTTC.

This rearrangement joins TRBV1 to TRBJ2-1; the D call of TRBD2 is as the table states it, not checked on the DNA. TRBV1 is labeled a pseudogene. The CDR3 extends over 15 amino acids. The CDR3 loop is CASSRGTSGYNEQFF. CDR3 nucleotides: TGCGCCAGCAGCCGAGGGACTAGCGGCTACAATGAGCAGTTCTTC.

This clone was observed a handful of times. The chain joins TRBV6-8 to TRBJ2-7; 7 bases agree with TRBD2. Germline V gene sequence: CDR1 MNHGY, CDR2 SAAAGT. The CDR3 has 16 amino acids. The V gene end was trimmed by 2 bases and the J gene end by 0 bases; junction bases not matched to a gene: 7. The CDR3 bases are TGTGCCAGCAGTTACCCCAGCGGGAAAAGCTCCTACGAGCAGTACTTC. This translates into CASSYPSGKSSYEQYF.

The CDR3 coding sequence is TGTGCCAGCAGCTCTATTAGCGGGAGGGCCTCGAATGAGCAGTTCTTC. It yields the protein CASSSISGRASNEQFF. The rearrangement uses TRBV11-3 and TRBJ2-1; 11 bases are a match to TRBD2. V gave up 4 bases and J gave up 7 bases; unmatched junction bases: 9. Per the germline V gene, CDR1 is SGHNT and CDR2 is YENEEA. The CDR3 consists of 16 residues.

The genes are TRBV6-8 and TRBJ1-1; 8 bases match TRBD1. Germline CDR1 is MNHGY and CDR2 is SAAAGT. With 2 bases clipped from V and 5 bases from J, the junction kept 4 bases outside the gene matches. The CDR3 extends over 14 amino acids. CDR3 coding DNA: TGTGCCAGCAGTTACATACAGGGGGGAACTGAAGCTTTCTTT. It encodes CASSYIQGGTEAFF.

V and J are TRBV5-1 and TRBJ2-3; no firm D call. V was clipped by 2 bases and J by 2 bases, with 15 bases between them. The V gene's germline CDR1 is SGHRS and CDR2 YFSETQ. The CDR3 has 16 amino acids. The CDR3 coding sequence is TGCGCCAGCAGCTTACAATATGGCCGAAACACAGATACGCAGTATTTT. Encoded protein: CASSLQYGRNTDTQYF.

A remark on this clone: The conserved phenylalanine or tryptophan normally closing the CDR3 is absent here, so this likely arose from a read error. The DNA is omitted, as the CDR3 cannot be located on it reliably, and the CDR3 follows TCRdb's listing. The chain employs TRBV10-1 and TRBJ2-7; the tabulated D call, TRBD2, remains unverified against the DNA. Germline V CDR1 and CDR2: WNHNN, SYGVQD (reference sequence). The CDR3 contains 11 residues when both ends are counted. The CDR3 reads CASSEPEAAPS.

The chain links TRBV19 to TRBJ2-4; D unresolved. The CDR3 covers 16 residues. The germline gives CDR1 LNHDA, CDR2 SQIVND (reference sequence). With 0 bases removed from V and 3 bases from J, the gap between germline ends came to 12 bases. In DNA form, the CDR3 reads TGTGCCAGTAGTATAGATGGTGGGTTTGGCAAAAACATTCAGTACTTC. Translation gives CASSIDGGFGKNIQYF.

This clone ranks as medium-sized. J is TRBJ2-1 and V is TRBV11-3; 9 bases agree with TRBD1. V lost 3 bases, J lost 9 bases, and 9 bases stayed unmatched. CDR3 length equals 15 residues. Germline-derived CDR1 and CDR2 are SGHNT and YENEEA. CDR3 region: CASSLGITGGREQFF. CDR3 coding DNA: TGTGCCAGCAGCTTGGGCATTACAGGGGGCCGTGAGCAGTTCTTC.

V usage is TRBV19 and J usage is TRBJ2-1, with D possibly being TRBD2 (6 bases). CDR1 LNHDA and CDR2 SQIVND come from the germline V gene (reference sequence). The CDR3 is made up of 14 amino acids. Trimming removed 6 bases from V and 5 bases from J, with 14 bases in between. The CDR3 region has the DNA TGTGCCAGTAGGGGAGGACCCCTAAACAATGAGCAGTTCTTC. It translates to CASRGGPLNNEQFF.

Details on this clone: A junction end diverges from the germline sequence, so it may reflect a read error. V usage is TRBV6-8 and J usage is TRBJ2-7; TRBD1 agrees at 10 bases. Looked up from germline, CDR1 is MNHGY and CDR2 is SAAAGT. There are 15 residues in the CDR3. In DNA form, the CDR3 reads TGTGCCAGCAGTTCCCTCGGGACAGGGGCCTACGAGCAGTACTTT. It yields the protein CASSSLGTGAYEQYF.

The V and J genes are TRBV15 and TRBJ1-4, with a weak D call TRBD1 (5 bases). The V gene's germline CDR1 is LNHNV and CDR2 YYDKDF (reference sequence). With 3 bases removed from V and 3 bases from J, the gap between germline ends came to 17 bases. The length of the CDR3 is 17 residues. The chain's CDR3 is CATSSKRGGGSNEKLFF. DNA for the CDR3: TGTGCCACCAGCAGTAAACGGGGGGGAGGATCTAATGAAAAACTGTTTTTT.

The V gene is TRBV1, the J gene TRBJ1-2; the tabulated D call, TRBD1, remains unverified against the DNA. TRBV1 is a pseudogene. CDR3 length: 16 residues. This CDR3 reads CASSQDPDRLNNGYTF. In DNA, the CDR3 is TGCGCCAGCAGCCAAGACCCCGACAGGTTGAACAATGGCTACACCTTC.

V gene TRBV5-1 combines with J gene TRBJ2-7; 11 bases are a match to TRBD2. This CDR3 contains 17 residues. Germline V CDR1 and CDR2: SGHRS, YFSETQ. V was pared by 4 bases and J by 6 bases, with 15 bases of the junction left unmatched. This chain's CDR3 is CASSNRALNSGRGEQYF. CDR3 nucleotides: TGCGCCAGCAGCAACCGGGCCCTCAATAGCGGGAGGGGCGAGCAGTACTTC.

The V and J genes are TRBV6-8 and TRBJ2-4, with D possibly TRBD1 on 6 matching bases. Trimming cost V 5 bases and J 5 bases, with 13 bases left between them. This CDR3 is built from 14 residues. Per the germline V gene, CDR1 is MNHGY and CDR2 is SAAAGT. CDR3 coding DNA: TGTGCCAGCAGTACCAGGGGAAGGCAAAACATTCAGTACTTC. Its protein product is CASSTRGRQNIQYF.

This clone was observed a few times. CDR3 bases: TGTGCCAGCAGCCCCCCAGGTACCTTATACAATGAGCAGTTCTTC. This encodes CASSPPGTLYNEQFF. The V and J genes are TRBV11-3 and TRBJ2-1; D remains unclear. V was clipped by 5 bases and J by 4 bases, with 15 bases between them. CDR3 length: 15 amino acids. In germline, CDR1 is SGHNT, CDR2 YENEEA.